Following are 17 T cell receptor beta chains from one sample sequenced in a study of blood T cell repertoires in COVID-19. The table came from immunoSEQ multiplex PCR; TCRdb's copy has only in-frame clones and leaves some out. This repertoire shows 90,000 or so clones, 75% to 90% found once; its top ten account for about 4.9%. The sequencing sample was made of peripheral blood. These receptor sequences come from a man between 60 and 75 years old with COVID-19, enrolled during active disease.

The chain uses TRBV30 and TRBJ1-5; the D gene is possibly TRBD1 (5 bases). Germline V lookup: CDR1 GTSNPN, CDR2 SVGIG (reference sequence). V lost 3 bases, J lost 4 bases, and 10 bases lay in between. The CDR3 totals 13 residues. The CDR3 region is CAWSDDRNQPQHF. The CDR3 nucleotides are TGTGCCTGGAGCGATGACAGAAATCAGCCCCAGCATTTT. The full variable domain, with the rest looked up from reference TRBV30 and TRBJ1-5, is SQTIHQWPATLVQPVGSPLSLECTVEGTSNPNLYWYRQAAGRGLQLLFYSVGIGQISSEVPQNLSASRPQDRQFILSSKKLLLSDSGFYLCAWSDDRNQPQHFGDGTRLSIL.

This chain links TRBV11-3 with TRBJ2-5; tentative D call: TRBD2 (5 bases). Germline-derived CDR1 and CDR2 are SGHNT and YENEEA. Trimming removed 4 bases at V and 2 bases at J, with 11 bases between. The CDR3 totals 14 residues. The CDR3 DNA reads TGTGCCAGCAGCTCCCGGACTTATCAAGAGACCCAGTACTTC. This encodes CASSSRTYQETQYF.

V and J are TRBV4-2 and TRBJ1-2, with a tentative D call TRBD1 (5 bases). The CDR3 is 14 residues long. V was pared by 0 bases and J by 8 bases, with 13 bases between. Germline V lookup: CDR1 LGHNA, CDR2 YNFKEQ. The DNA for the CDR3 is TGTGCCAGCAGCCAAGACGTCAGGGCGGGAGGCTACACCTTC. It is translated as CASSQDVRAGGYTF.

This clone was found once. The gene calls are TRBV4-3 and TRBJ2-3; 12 nucleotides agree with TRBD2. The germline CDR1 and CDR2 sequences are LGHNA and YSLEER. Germline trimming cut 0 bases from V and 6 bases from J; bases unmatched to any gene: 7. CDR3 length: 17 residues. CDR3 DNA: TGCGCCAGCAGCCAAGATCCTAGCGGGAGGGGGAAGGATACGCAGTATTTT. Its protein is CASSQDPSGRGKDTQYF.

The chain recombines TRBV5-1 with TRBJ2-5; a weak D match, TRBD2 (5 bases). Trimming stripped 4 bases from V and 5 bases from J, with 12 bases between. Germline CDR1 SGHRS, CDR2 YFSETQ. The CDR3 runs 13 residues. The CDR3 reads CASSRTAGETQYF. The CDR3 DNA reads TGCGCCAGCAGCCGGACTGCCGGGGAGACCCAGTACTTC. The full variable domain, completed using reference TRBV5-1 and TRBJ2-5, is KAGVTQTPRYLIKTRGQQVTLSCSPISGHRSVSWYQQTPGQGLQFLFEYFSETQRNKGNFPGRFSGRQFSNSRSEMNVSTLELGDSALYLCASSRTAGETQYFGPGTRLLVL.

The J gene is TRBJ2-3, the V gene TRBV28, with 10 bases aligning to TRBD2. Trimming removed 2 bases from V and 3 bases from J; junction bases left unmatched: 8. Germline V gene data show CDR1 as MDHEN and CDR2 as SYDVKM. CDR3 length: 17 residues. CDR3 bases: TGTGCCAGCAGTTTAGGTCTGGGACTAGCGATGACAGATACGCAGTATTTT. This gives the protein CASSLGLGLAMTDTQYF.

The V and J genes are TRBV28 and TRBJ2-3; TRBD1 is a possible D gene (5 bases). Trimming removed 5 bases from V and 1 base from J, with 16 bases in between. The CDR3 runs to 16 residues. Per germline, CDR1 MDHEN and CDR2 SYDVKM. The CDR3 reads CASSLGVRLRTDTQYF. The CDR3 nucleotides are TGTGCCAGCAGTCTAGGGGTACGCCTCCGCACAGATACGCAGTATTTT.

CDR3 bases: TGTGCCAGCAGGAGAGCGGGGGGAATCCAAGAGACCCAGTACTTC. Its translation is CASRRAGGIQETQYF. The chain links TRBV2 to TRBJ2-5; 9 bases match TRBD2. Trimming cost V 6 bases and J 1 base; bases outside gene matches: 6. This CDR3 has 15 amino acids. Looked up from germline, CDR1 is SNHLY and CDR2 is FYNNEI. Using reference TRBV2 and TRBJ2-5 for the parts outside the CDR3, the full variable domain is EPEVTQTPSHQVTQMGQEVILRCVPISNHLYFYWYRQILGQKVEFLVSFYNNEISEKSEIFDDQFSVERPDGSNFTLKIRSTKLEDSAMYFCASRRAGGIQETQYFGPGTRLLVL.

The gene calls are TRBV5-5 and TRBJ2-3; D unclear. The CDR3 is 13 residues long. V was trimmed by 2 bases and J by 2 bases, leaving 6 bases between them. Germline V CDR1 and CDR2: SGHKS, YYEKEE (reference sequence). CDR3 nucleotide sequence: TGTGCCAGCAGCTTATCAGTCACAGATACGCAGTATTTT. This translates into CASSLSVTDTQYF.

CDR3 loop: CASSVGYRDRGHGYTF. Here the CDR3 DNA reads TGTGCCAGCAGCGTAGGTTATCGGGACAGGGGGCATGGCTACACCTTC. The chain recombines TRBV9 with TRBJ1-2, with TRBD1 matching over 12 bases. The ends lost 0 bases at V and 6 bases at J; junction bases unmatched: 6. The CDR3 is 16 residues long. Germline lookup yields CDR1 SGDLS and CDR2 YYNGEE. Looking up the rest from reference TRBV9 and TRBJ1-2 gives the full variable domain: DSGVTQTPKHLITATGQRVTLRCSPRSGDLSVYWYQQSLDQGLQFLIQYYNGEERAKGNILERFSAQQFPDLHSELNLSSLELGDSALYFCASSVGYRDRGHGYTFGSGTRLTVV.

The CDR3 sequence is CASSGGAYQPQHF. In DNA, the CDR3 is TGTGCCAGCAGCGGCGGGGCCTATCAGCCCCAGCATTTT. The chain joins TRBV6-5 to TRBJ1-5; tentatively, D is TRBD1 (5 bases). V shed 6 bases and J shed 5 bases, with 11 bases lying between them. This CDR3 has 13 amino acids. CDR1 is MNHEY, CDR2 SVGAGI, per germline.

This chain links TRBV4-3 with TRBJ2-1; D is possibly TRBD2 (6 bases). The CDR3 is 16 amino acids. Germline V CDR1 and CDR2: LGHNA, YSLEER. V shed 0 bases and J shed 4 bases, with 13 bases lying between them. Here the CDR3 DNA reads TGCGCCAGCAGCCAAGATTCGGTAGCGGCTTACAATGAGCAGTTCTTC. Its translation is CASSQDSVAAYNEQFF.

The V call is TRBV2, the J call TRBJ1-1, with 10 bases identical to TRBD1. J was trimmed by 11 bases and V by 3 bases; bases with no gene match: 9. The CDR3 consists of 14 residues. Germline V CDR1 and CDR2: SNHLY, FYNNEI. The CDR3 loop reads CASSDRTGGYGAFF. CDR3 DNA: TGTGCCAGCAGTGACCGGACAGGGGGTTATGGCGCTTTCTTT.

This clone was seen only once. The rearrangement uses TRBV5-1 and TRBJ2-3; 9 bases map to TRBD1. V was clipped by 0 bases and J by 9 bases; unmatched bases: 8. The CDR3 runs 15 residues. CDR1 SGHRS and CDR2 YFSETQ come from the germline V gene. CDR3 protein: CASSLDLGTGRTQYF. CDR3 nucleotide sequence: TGCGCCAGCAGCTTGGACTTAGGGACAGGGCGAACGCAGTATTTT.

The chain employs TRBV27 and TRBJ1-1; TRBD1 agrees at 9 bases. Germline V gene lookup returns CDR1 MNHEY and CDR2 SMNVEV (reference sequence). The CDR3 extends over 16 amino acids. Trimming at V came to 3 bases and at J to 4 bases, leaving 9 bases not matched to a gene. The CDR3 DNA sequence: TGTGCCAGCAGTTTCCTGACAGGGGGGAAGGGCACTGAAGCTTTCTTT. This codes for CASSFLTGGKGTEAFF.

This chain links TRBV11-3 with TRBJ1-4, with 7 bases that match TRBD1. V dropped 5 bases and J dropped 8; count of bases not matched to a gene: 11. Germline V gene lookup returns CDR1 SGHNT and CDR2 YENEEA. CDR3 length equals 15 residues. The CDR3, as DNA: TGTGCCAGCAGCCCTCGGGGACAGCGCCGAGAAAAACTGTTTTTT. Protein sequence: CASSPRGQRREKLFF.

The chain uses TRBV20-1 and TRBJ2-2, with 9 bases matching TRBD2. The CDR3 covers 15 residues. V dropped 3 bases and J dropped 3; count of bases not matched to a gene: 5. The germline CDR1 and CDR2 sequences are DFQATT and SNEGSKA (reference sequence). CDR3 protein: CSASRLAGHTGELFF. CDR3 nucleotides: TGCAGTGCTAGTAGGCTAGCGGGACACACCGGGGAGCTGTTTTTT.